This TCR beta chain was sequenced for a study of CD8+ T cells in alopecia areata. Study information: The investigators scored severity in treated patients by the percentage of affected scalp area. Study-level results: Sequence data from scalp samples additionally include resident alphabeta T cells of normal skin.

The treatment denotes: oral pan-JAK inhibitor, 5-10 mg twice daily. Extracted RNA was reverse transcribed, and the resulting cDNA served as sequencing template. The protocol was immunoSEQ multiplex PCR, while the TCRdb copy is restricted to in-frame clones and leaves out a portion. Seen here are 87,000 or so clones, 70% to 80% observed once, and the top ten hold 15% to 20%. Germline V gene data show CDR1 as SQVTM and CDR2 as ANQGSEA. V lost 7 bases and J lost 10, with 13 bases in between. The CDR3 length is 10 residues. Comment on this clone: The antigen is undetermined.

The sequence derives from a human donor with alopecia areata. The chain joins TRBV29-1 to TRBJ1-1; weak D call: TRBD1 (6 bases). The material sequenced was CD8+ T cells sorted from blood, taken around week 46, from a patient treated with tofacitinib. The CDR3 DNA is TGCAGCGGTGTGGACAGCGTAGCTTTCTTT. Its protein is CSGVDSVAFF.